This is a list of T cell receptor beta chains from one sample in a study of Ad26.COV2.S vaccination and SARS-CoV-2 variants. Only in-frame clones appear in the TCRdb table, and some are missing; sequencing was by immunoSEQ multiplex PCR. Counted here are about 440,000 clones, about 90% occurring once; the ten biggest clones make up approximately 4.5%. This specimen was peripheral blood, taken in a trial of Ad26.COV2.S vaccine versus placebo. The receptors here all came from a person between 18 and 60 years old who received the Ad26.COV2.S COVID-19 vaccine or a placebo. Each CDR3 is given with its conserved first and last residue. A D gene is named only where the DNA matches it firmly. Not all rows give a size; the values are once, few, many and, for expanded clones, a class.

v_gene,abundance,j_gene,d_gene,CDR3aa,CDR3nt
TRBV6-4,-,TRBJ2-2,TRBD1,CASSLGQGSTGELFF,TGTGCCAGCAGCTTGGGACAGGGGAGCACCGGGGAGCTGTTTTTT
TRBV10-3,-,TRBJ2-1,-,CAISESLLPPYNEQFF,TGTGCCATCAGTGAGTCATTGCTACCTCCCTACAATGAGCAGTTCTTC
TRBV7-3,-,TRBJ2-1,-,CASSIRAQANSYNEQFF,TGTGCCAGCAGCATACGAGCGCAAGCCAACTCCTACAATGAGCAGTTCTTC
TRBV28,-,TRBJ2-7,-,CASSLQRAAYEQYF,TGTGCCAGCAGTTTACAGCGGGCCGCCTACGAGCAGTACTTC
TRBV25-1,-,TRBJ2-2,TRBD2,CASSGRLAGANTGELFF,TGTGCCAGCAGTGGTAGACTAGCGGGAGCGAACACCGGGGAGCTGTTTTTT
TRBV19,-,TRBJ2-1,TRBD2,CASKSGVGTSYNEQFF,TGTGCCAGTAAAAGCGGGGTGGGCACCTCCTACAATGAGCAGTTCTTC
TRBV28,-,TRBJ2-7,-,CASSAGTDPYEQYF,TGTGCCAGTTCAGCTGGGACTGACCCCTACGAGCAGTACTTC
TRBV3-1/TRBV3-2,-,TRBJ2-2,TRBD2,CASSPGLAGELFF,TGTGCCAGCAGCCCCGGACTAGCCGGGGAGCTGTTTTTT
TRBV6-4,few,TRBJ2-2,-,CASSAKNSGELFF,TGTGCCAGCAGTGCTAAGAATAGCGGGGAGCTGTTTTTT
TRBV11-2,-,TRBJ2-7,TRBD1,CASSLDRADRASYEQYF,TGTGCCAGCAGCTTAGATCGGGCGGACAGGGCTTCGTACGAGCAGTACTTC
TRBV7-3,-,TRBJ2-3,TRBD2,CASSLGLAETDTQYF,TGTGCCAGCAGCTTAGGACTAGCGGAGACAGATACGCAGTATTTT
TRBV5-1,few,TRBJ2-3,-,CASSESSTDTQYF,TGCGCCAGCAGCGAATCTAGCACAGATACGCAGTATTTT
TRBV9,-,TRBJ1-3,TRBD1,CASSSSTGRNTIYF,TGTGCCAGCAGCTCTTCGACAGGGAGAAACACCATATATTTT
TRBV27,-,TRBJ1-6,-,CASSSDSTLLEPLHF,TGTGCCAGCAGTTCGGACAGTACTCTTTTGGAACCCCTCCACTTT
TRBV7-9,few,TRBJ2-5,TRBD2,CASSLRGTSGRAPQETQYF,TGTGCCAGCAGCTTAAGGGGGACTAGCGGGAGGGCCCCTCAAGAGACCCAGTACTTC
TRBV2,-,TRBJ1-5,-,CASNLGSYSNQPQHF,TGTGCCAGCAATCTCGGCTCTTATAGCAATCAGCCCCAGCATTTT
TRBV7-9,once,TRBJ2-7,-,CASRGVMNEQYF,TGTGCCAGCAGGGGGGTGATGAACGAGCAGTACTTC
TRBV6-2/TRBV6-3,-,TRBJ2-4,TRBD1,CASSYRLDRGPGGAKNIQYF,TGTGCCAGCAGTTACCGCCTGGACAGGGGGCCGGGTGGAGCCAAAAACATTCAGTACTTC
TRBV6-1,-,TRBJ2-3,-,CASSESGGNTQYF,TGTGCCAGCAGTGAATCAGGAGGTAATACGCAGTATTTT
TRBV19,-,TRBJ2-3,TRBD2,CATKSRPGLAADTQYF,TGTGCCACCAAAAGCCGCCCGGGACTAGCTGCAGATACGCAGTATTTT
TRBV11-1,-,TRBJ1-1,-,CASSQILNTEAFF,TGTGCCAGCAGCCAGATCTTGAACACTGAAGCTTTCTTT
TRBV21-1,few,TRBJ2-5,-,CASSKPGRGTQAAQETQYF,TGTGCCAGCAGCAAACCGGGTCGAGGGACCCAGGCAGCACAAGAGACCCAGTACTTC